Listed here are 11 T cell receptor beta chains from one sample, sequenced in a study of blood T cell repertoires in COVID-19. Profiling relied on immunoSEQ multiplex PCR, and the TCRdb table lists in-frame clones only, not all of them. The table includes 310,000 or so clones, 90% detected once. Sequenced sample: PBMCs or T cells enriched from blood (not recorded which). These receptor sequences come from a woman younger than 35 with acute COVID-19.

A single count supports this clone. The J gene is TRBJ2-1, the V gene TRBV27, with D possibly TRBD1 on 7 matching bases. With 5 bases removed from V and 5 bases from J, the gap between germline ends came to 19 bases. This CDR3 has 16 residues. The germline CDR1 and CDR2 sequences are MNHEY and SMNVEV (reference sequence). The CDR3 DNA is TGTGCCAGCAGTCCACAGGGGCGGGACTCTCACAATGAGCAGTTCTTC. Protein: CASSPQGRDSHNEQFF.

The V gene is TRBV4-1, the J gene TRBJ1-4, with D possibly TRBD1 on 5 matching bases. CDR3 length equals 15 residues. CDR1 and CDR2 from the germline V gene are MGHRA and YSYEKL. The V end was cut by 4 bases, the J end by 7 bases, with 16 bases between. The CDR3 nucleotides read TGCGCCAGCAGCCCTCGGGGGGGAGTAGGTGAAAAACTGTTTTTT. It is translated as CASSPRGGVGEKLFF.

The J gene is TRBJ2-2, the V gene TRBV28, with 10 bases matching TRBD2. Germline V gene lookup returns CDR1 MDHEN and CDR2 SYDVKM. V dropped 5 bases and J dropped 6; count of bases not matched to a gene: 12. This CDR3 contains 17 residues. The CDR3 reads CASSPPGLAISSGELFF. CDR3 nucleotide sequence: TGTGCCAGCAGTCCTCCGGGACTAGCGATCTCCTCCGGGGAGCTGTTTTTT.

This clone occurred once. This chain connects TRBV7-9 to TRBJ1-1, with 7 bases fitting TRBD1. The CDR3 is 15 amino acids. Germline lookup yields CDR1 SEHNR and CDR2 FQNEAQ (reference sequence). The V and J ends lost 5 bases and 5 bases, in that order; junction bases with no gene match: 11. The CDR3 DNA reads as TGTGCCAGCAGCGTCAGCCGGACAGGTGATACTGAAGCTTTCTTT. This encodes CASSVSRTGDTEAFF. Full variable domain (outside the CDR3, taken from reference TRBV7-9 and TRBJ1-1): DTGVSQNPRHKITKRGQNVTFRCDPISEHNRLYWYRQTLGQGPEFLTYFQNEAQLEKSRLLSDRFSAERPKGSFSTLEIQRTEQGDSAMYLCASSVSRTGDTEAFFGQGTRLTVV.

The genes are TRBV18 and TRBJ2-2; D not resolved. Germline V gene sequence: CDR1 KGHSH, CDR2 LQKENI. Between the trimmed V and J ends, which lost 1 base and 8 bases, there was a span of 5 bases. CDR3 length equals 12 residues. In DNA, the CDR3 is TGTGCCAGCTCACCACGGCCTGGGGAGCTGTTTTTT. The encoded protein is CASSPRPGELFF. Supplemented by reference TRBV18 and TRBJ2-2, the full variable domain reads NAGVMQNPRHLVRRRGQEARLRCSPMKGHSHVYWYRQLPEEGLKFMVYLQKENIIDESGMPKERFSAEFPKEGPSILRIQQVVRGDSAAYFCASSPRPGELFFGEGSRLTVL.

The chain employs TRBV27 and TRBJ2-2; D is perhaps TRBD2 (6 bases). Germline values: CDR1 MNHEY, CDR2 SMNVEV (reference sequence). Trimming took off 4 bases at V and 7 bases at J, with 7 bases between the two ends. CDR3 length: 12 residues. For the CDR3, the DNA is TGTGCCAGCAGTTCGGGAGTCGGGGAGCTGTTTTTT. It is translated as CASSSGVGELFF.

The chain carries TRBV14 and TRBJ1-6, with D possibly TRBD1 on 5 matching bases. The CDR3 is 14 residues long. The germline gives CDR1 SGHDN, CDR2 FVKESK. V lost 2 bases, J lost 5 bases, and 7 bases lay in between. As DNA, the CDR3 is TGTGCCAGCAGCCAACAGGGAAATAATTCACCCCTCCACTTT. This encodes CASSQQGNNSPLHF. Supplemented by reference TRBV14 and TRBJ1-6, the full variable domain reads EAGVTQFPSHSVIEKGQTVTLRCDPISGHDNLYWYRRVMGKEIKFLLHFVKESKQDESGMPNNRFLAERTGGTYSTLKVQPAELEDSGVYFCASSQQGNNSPLHFGNGTRLTVT.

The chain joins TRBV5-1 to TRBJ2-7; TRBD2 aligns across 10 bases. V lost 0 bases to trimming and J lost 2 bases; unmatched junction nucleotides: 5. Germline V CDR1 and CDR2: SGHRS, YFSETQ. The CDR3 consists of 16 residues. The CDR3 DNA sequence: TGCGCCAGCAGCTTGGTGGTTACTAGCGGGACCTACGAGCAGTACTTC. Protein sequence: CASSLVVTSGTYEQYF.

The chain links TRBV11-2 to TRBJ1-2, with 7 nucleotides matching TRBD1. Germline loops: CDR1 SGHAT, CDR2 FQNNGV. The CDR3 sequence is 12 residues long. J was trimmed by 2 bases and V by 7 bases; bases with no gene match: 1. CDR3 bases: TGTGCCAGCAAGGGACAGAACTATGGCTACACCTTC. Protein: CASKGQNYGYTF.

The chain links TRBV10-3 to TRBJ2-7, with 7 bases aligning to TRBD1. Germline V gene lookup returns CDR1 ENHRY and CDR2 SYGVKD. This CDR3 spans 16 amino acids. The trim removed 4 bases at V and 5 bases at J, leaving 14 bases unmatched. The CDR3 protein is CAISGWGQGVVNEQYF. The CDR3 DNA follows: TGTGCCATCAGTGGCTGGGGGCAGGGGGTGGTAAACGAGCAGTACTTC.

V usage is TRBV5-4 and J usage is TRBJ2-5; 7 nucleotides align to TRBD2. Germline V lookup: CDR1 SGHNT, CDR2 YYREEE (reference sequence). The CDR3 runs 16 residues. V was pared by 4 bases and J by 1 base, with 10 bases of the junction left unmatched. This chain's CDR3 is CASSPTAGVFQETQYF. The CDR3 nucleotides read TGTGCCAGCAGCCCGACGGCGGGAGTGTTCCAAGAGACCCAGTACTTC.